The 4 T cell receptor beta chains below come from one sample, sequenced in a study of chemoradiotherapy in HPV16-positive cancers. Libraries were prepared by immunoSEQ multiplex PCR; TCRdb keeps only in-frame clonotypes and omits some of them. The sample lists 15,000 to 20,000 clones, roughly 90% occurring once. Sequenced here: blood, sampled from a patient who underwent chemoradiotherapy. The receptors were gathered from a human donor with HPV-associated anogenital cancer.

This sequence joins TRBV5-1 and TRBJ2-3; D is perhaps TRBD2 (5 bases). The germline V gene encodes CDR1 SGHRS and CDR2 YFSETQ. The CDR3 totals 14 residues. The germline V and J ends were trimmed by 2 bases and 5 bases, with 12 bases remaining between them. As DNA, the CDR3 is TGCGCCAGCAGCTTCGAGGGCGCGGGAGATACGCAGTATTTT. It is translated as CASSFEGAGDTQYF.

The chain carries TRBV18 and TRBJ2-3, with D possibly TRBD2 on 6 matching bases. The CDR3 consists of 14 residues. Germline CDR1 KGHSH, CDR2 LQKENI. Trimming stripped 4 bases from V and 4 bases from J, with 12 bases between. The CDR3 reads CASSLTSLSDTQYF. The CDR3 DNA is TGTGCCAGCTCACTGACTAGTTTGTCAGATACGCAGTATTTT.

The gene calls are TRBV9 and TRBJ2-2, with a tentative D call TRBD2 (5 bases). Between the trimmed V and J ends, which lost 0 bases and 5 bases, there was a span of 5 bases. Germline V gene sequence: CDR1 SGDLS, CDR2 YYNGEE. This CDR3 spans 13 amino acids. CDR3 nucleotide sequence: TGTGCCAGCAGCGTAGCGGGAACCGGGGAGCTGTTTTTT. The encoded protein is CASSVAGTGELFF.

The chain links TRBV5-1 to TRBJ2-1, with a possible D match to TRBD1 (6 bases). Between the trimmed V and J ends, which lost 3 bases and 0 bases, there was a span of 10 bases. The germline gives CDR1 SGHRS, CDR2 YFSETQ. The CDR3 has 15 amino acids. CDR3: CASSSDRSSYNEQFF. The CDR3, as DNA: TGCGCCAGCAGCTCCGACAGGAGCTCCTACAATGAGCAGTTCTTC.